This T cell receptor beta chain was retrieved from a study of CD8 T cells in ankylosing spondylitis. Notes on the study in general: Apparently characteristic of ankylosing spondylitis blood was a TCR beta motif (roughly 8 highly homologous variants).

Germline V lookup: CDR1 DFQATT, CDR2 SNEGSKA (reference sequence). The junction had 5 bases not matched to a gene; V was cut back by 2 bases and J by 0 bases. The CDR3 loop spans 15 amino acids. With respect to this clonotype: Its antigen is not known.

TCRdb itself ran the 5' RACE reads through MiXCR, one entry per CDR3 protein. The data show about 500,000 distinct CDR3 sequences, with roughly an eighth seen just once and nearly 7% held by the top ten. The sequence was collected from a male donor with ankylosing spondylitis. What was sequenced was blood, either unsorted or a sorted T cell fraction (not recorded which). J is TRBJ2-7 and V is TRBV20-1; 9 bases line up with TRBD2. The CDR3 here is CSARPGSGSSYEQYF. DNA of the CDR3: TGCAGTGCTAGACCAGGTAGCGGGAGCTCCTACGAGCAGTACTTC.